This T cell receptor beta chain was captured by sequencing in a study of blood T cell repertoires in COVID-19. Background on the study: Samples taken during acute and convalescent COVID-19 were collected in the United States, Italy and Spain. Sources were T cells, B-cell-depleted T cells, or PBMCs; the material itself was cDNA or gDNA.

The sample holds one count of this clone. Only in-frame clones appear in the TCRdb table, and some are missing; sequencing was by immunoSEQ multiplex PCR. The repertoire has roughly 230,000 clones, 75% to 85% of them found once; the top ten carry roughly 5%. The sequence was obtained from a human donor in a cohort sampled during active COVID-19. The sequenced material came from peripheral blood.

DNA for the CDR3: TGCAGCGTTGACGACAGGGGGGATACTGAAGCTTTCTTT. Its protein is CSVDDRGDTEAFF. The J gene is TRBJ1-1, the V gene TRBV29-1, with TRBD1 matching 9 bases. The V gene's germline CDR1 is SQVTM and CDR2 ANQGSEA. V lost 3 bases and J lost 5; bases outside the gene matches: 4. CDR3 size: 13 residues.